The subject of this entry is one TCR beta chain. This sample was taken from a study of blood T cell repertoires in COVID-19. V lost 7 bases, J lost 2 bases, and 10 bases stayed unmatched. The CDR3 length is 16 residues. Looked up from germline, CDR1 is MDHEN and CDR2 is SYDVKM. In the authors' workflow: By means of reference gene primer amplification, nucleated cell counts were estimated. Sequencing used immunoSEQ multiplex PCR; TCRdb keeps in-frame clones, though not all of them. Clonal size and the V and J genes are those of that table, whereas D and trimming came from the DNA. The repertoire has some 270,000 clones, around 90% of them found once; the top ten carry over 3.5%.

The chain employs TRBV28 and TRBJ2-2, with 7 bases that match TRBD2. Sequenced material: PBMCs or T cells enriched from blood (not recorded which). The origin of this receptor is a woman aged 30 to 39 with acute COVID-19. The CDR3 bases are TGTGCCAGCAATCCTCTCACTAGCGCAAACACCGGGGAGCTGTTTTTT. The encoded protein is CASNPLTSANTGELFF.